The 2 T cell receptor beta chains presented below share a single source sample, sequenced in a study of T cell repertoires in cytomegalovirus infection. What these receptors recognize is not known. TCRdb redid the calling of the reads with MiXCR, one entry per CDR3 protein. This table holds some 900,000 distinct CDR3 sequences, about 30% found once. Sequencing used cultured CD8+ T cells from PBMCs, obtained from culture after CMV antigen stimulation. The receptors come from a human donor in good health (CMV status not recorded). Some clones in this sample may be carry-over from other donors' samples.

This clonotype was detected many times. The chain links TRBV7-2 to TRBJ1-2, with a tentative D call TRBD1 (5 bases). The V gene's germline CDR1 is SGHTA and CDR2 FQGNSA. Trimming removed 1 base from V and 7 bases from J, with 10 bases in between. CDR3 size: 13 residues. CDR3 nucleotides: TGTGCCAGCAGCTTAGGAGGCAGGGCTGGCTACACCTTC. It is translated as CASSLGGRAGYTF.

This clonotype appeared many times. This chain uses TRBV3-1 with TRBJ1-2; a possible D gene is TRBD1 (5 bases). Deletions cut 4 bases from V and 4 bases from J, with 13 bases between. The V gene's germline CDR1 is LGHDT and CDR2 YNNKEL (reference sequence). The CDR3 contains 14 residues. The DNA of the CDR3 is TGTGCCAGCAGCCCCGAGGGGCTTGGCTATGGCTACACCTTC. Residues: CASSPEGLGYGYTF.